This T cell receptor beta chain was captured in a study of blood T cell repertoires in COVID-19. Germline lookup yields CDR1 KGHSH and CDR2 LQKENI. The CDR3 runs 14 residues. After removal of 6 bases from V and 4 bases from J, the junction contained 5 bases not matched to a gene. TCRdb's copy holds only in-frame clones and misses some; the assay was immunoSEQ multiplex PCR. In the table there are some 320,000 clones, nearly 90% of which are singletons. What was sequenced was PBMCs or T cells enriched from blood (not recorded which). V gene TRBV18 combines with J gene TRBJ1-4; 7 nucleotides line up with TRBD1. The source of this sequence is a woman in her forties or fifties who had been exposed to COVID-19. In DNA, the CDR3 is TGTGCCAGCTCCTCGACAGGGCTTAATGAAAAACTGTTTTTT. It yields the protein CASSSTGLNEKLFF.